The source of this T cell receptor beta chain is a study of CD8 T cells in ankylosing spondylitis. Study findings and constraints: A TCR beta motif of seven or eight highly homologous variants appeared characteristic of ankylosing spondylitis blood.

A word on this clonotype: Its antigen is unidentified.

Making the TCR beta libraries involved quantitative 5'-RACE with molecular barcodes. MiXCR, run by TCRdb on the 5' RACE reads, gives a single entry per CDR3 protein. Of about 750,000 distinct CDR3 sequences in the sample, 15% to 20% were seen once. The TCR sequence derives from a male donor with ankylosing spondylitis. Sample: blood, either unsorted or a sorted T cell fraction (not recorded which).

CDR3 nucleotide sequence: TGTGCCTCCAACCAAGGAATGGGAGACACCATATATTTT. Translating gives CASNQGMGDTIYF. The rearrangement links TRBV30 to TRBJ1-3; D unclear. V gave up 7 bases and J gave up 8 bases, with 18 bases separating them. The CDR3 consists of 13 residues. CDR1 and CDR2 from the germline V gene are GTSNPN and SVGIG (reference sequence). Supplemented by reference TRBV30 and TRBJ1-3, the full variable domain reads SQTIHQWPATLVQPVGSPLSLECTVEGTSNPNLYWYRQAAGRGLQLLFYSVGIGQISSEVPQNLSASRPQDRQFILSSKKLLLSDSGFYLCASNQGMGDTIYFGEGSWLTVV.